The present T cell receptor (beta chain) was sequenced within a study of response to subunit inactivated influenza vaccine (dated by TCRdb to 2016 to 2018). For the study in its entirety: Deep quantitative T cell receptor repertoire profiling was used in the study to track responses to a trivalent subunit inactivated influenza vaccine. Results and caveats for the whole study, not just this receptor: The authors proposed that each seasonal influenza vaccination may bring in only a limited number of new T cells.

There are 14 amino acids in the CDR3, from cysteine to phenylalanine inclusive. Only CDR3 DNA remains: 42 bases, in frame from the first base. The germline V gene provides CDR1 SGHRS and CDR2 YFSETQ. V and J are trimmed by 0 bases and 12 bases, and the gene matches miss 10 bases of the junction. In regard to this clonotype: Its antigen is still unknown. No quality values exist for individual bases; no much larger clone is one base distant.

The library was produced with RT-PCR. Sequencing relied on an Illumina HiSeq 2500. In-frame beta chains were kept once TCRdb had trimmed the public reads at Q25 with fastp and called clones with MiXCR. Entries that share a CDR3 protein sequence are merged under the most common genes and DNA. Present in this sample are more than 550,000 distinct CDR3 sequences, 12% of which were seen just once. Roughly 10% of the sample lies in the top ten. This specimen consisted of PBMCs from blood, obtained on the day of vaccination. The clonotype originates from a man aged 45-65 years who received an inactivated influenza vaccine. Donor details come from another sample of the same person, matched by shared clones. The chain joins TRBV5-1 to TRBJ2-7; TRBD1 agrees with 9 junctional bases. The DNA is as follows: TGCGCCAGCAGCTTGGGGACAGGGGAAGGCAGACTGTACTTC. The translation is CASSLGTGEGRLYF.